Reported below is one TCR beta chain. The donors (healthy individuals) were bone marrow donors. This specimen comes from a study of cytomegalovirus exposure and HLA in healthy donors. Germline CDR1 SGHRS, CDR2 YFSETQ. This CDR3 is 15 amino acids long. Trimming stripped 5 bases from V and 0 bases from J, with 15 bases between. 13 Jbeta primers and 60 Vbeta primers were used for the PCR. Sequenced by immunoSEQ multiplex PCR; TCRdb stores in-frame clones only, minus some. The sample comprises 95,000 to 110,000 clones, approximately 74% of which are singletons, and roughly 15% rests with the top ten. The chain links TRBV5-1 to TRBJ2-7; perhaps TRBD1 as D (6 bases). The sample was PBMCs. This clonotype was sampled from a woman aged 40 to 49 in good health and CMV-seropositive. The CDR3 protein is CASSPGTTLSYEQYF. In DNA form, the CDR3 reads TGCGCCAGCAGTCCCGGGACAACCCTCTCCTACGAGCAGTACTTC.